These T cell receptor beta chains were read from a single sample in a study of shared clonotypes between healthy human individuals. TCRdb keeps only in-frame clones here, not all; method: immunoSEQ multiplex PCR. The table lists 550,000 to 600,000 clones, about 98% of them singletons. Sequenced material: naive CD8+ T cells sorted from blood. The receptors originated from a man aged 25 to 40 in good health. The CDR3 runs from the conserved cysteine through the conserved F or W. Fields, in order: CDR3 length, D gene, J gene, V gene, clone size, CDR3 DNA, CDR3 protein. The D gene is left open where the match is weak. Clone sizes are given selectively: once, few, many, or a class where the clone is expanded.

len: 15
d_gene: .
j_gene: TRBJ2-5
v_gene: TRBV4-1
abundance: .
CDR3nt: TGCGCCAGCAGCTTCCGGACAGGTGGGGGGGAGACCCAGTACTTC
CDR3aa: CASSFRTGGGETQYF

len: 16
d_gene: TRBD2
j_gene: TRBJ2-5
v_gene: TRBV5-1
abundance: .
CDR3nt: TGCGCCAGCAGCTTGAGGCCTAGCGGGGCCCAAGAGACCCAGTACTTC
CDR3aa: CASSLRPSGAQETQYF

len: 12
d_gene: TRBD1
j_gene: TRBJ1-2
v_gene: TRBV6-6
abundance: .
CDR3nt: TGTGCCAGCCAGGGGGGGCGGTATGGCTACACCTTC
CDR3aa: CASQGGRYGYTF

len: 19
d_gene: TRBD2
j_gene: TRBJ2-2
v_gene: TRBV14
abundance: .
CDR3nt: TGTGCCAGCAGCCTTTTACTAGCGGGAGCCCGGTTCACAGCCGGGGAGCTGTTTTTT
CDR3aa: CASSLLLAGARFTAGELFF

len: 15
d_gene: .
j_gene: TRBJ2-2
v_gene: TRBV27
abundance: .
CDR3nt: TGTGCCAGCAGTTTATCGGTCCTTAACACCGGGGAGCTGTTTTTT
CDR3aa: CASSLSVLNTGELFF

len: 14
d_gene: .
j_gene: TRBJ2-2
v_gene: TRBV27
abundance: .
CDR3nt: TGTGCCAGCAGTCACAGGGTTTACACCGGGGAGCTGTTTTTT
CDR3aa: CASSHRVYTGELFF

len: 13
d_gene: .
j_gene: TRBJ1-1
v_gene: TRBV7-9
abundance: .
CDR3nt: TGTGCCAGCACCACCACAGGGAACACTGAAGCTTTCTTT
CDR3aa: CASTTTGNTEAFF

len: 15
d_gene: TRBD2
j_gene: TRBJ2-7
v_gene: TRBV27
abundance: .
CDR3nt: TGTGCCAGCAGTTTAGGGATAGCGGGATTCAACGAGCAGTACTTC
CDR3aa: CASSLGIAGFNEQYF

len: 14
d_gene: .
j_gene: TRBJ2-4
v_gene: TRBV7-9
abundance: .
CDR3nt: TGTGCCAGCAGCCCACCGGCGGAAAACAGGGCGGGGTACTTC
CDR3aa: CASSPPAENRAGYF

len: 15
d_gene: .
j_gene: TRBJ2-3
v_gene: TRBV5-5
abundance: .
CDR3nt: TGTGCCAGCAGCTTGCAGATCGCGGCTACAGATACGCAGTATTTT
CDR3aa: CASSLQIAATDTQYF

len: 16
d_gene: TRBD2
j_gene: TRBJ2-7
v_gene: TRBV7-9
abundance: .
CDR3nt: TGTGCCAGCAGCTCCGAACCCACTAGCGGAAACCGCGAGCAGTACTTC
CDR3aa: CASSSEPTSGNREQYF

len: 16
d_gene: TRBD2
j_gene: TRBJ2-1
v_gene: TRBV29-1
abundance: .
CDR3nt: TGCAGCGTTGCAGGGGCTAGCGGGATAAACTACAATGAGCAGTTCTTC
CDR3aa: CSVAGASGINYNEQFF

len: 14
d_gene: .
j_gene: TRBJ1-2
v_gene: TRBV7-9
abundance: .
CDR3nt: TGTGCCAGCAGCTCCCCTAACGAACGAAATGGCTACACCTTC
CDR3aa: CASSSPNERNGYTF

len: 17
d_gene: TRBD2
j_gene: TRBJ2-1
v_gene: TRBV27
abundance: .
CDR3nt: TGTGCCAGCAGCGGTTCGACTAGCGGGAGTATCTACAATGAGCAGTTCTTC
CDR3aa: CASSGSTSGSIYNEQFF

len: 15
d_gene: .
j_gene: TRBJ2-3
v_gene: TRBV10-3
abundance: .
CDR3nt: TGTGCCATCAGTGGTAAAGGGGGGATCACAGATACGCAGTATTTT
CDR3aa: CAISGKGGITDTQYF

len: 12
d_gene: .
j_gene: TRBJ2-1
v_gene: TRBV5-6
abundance: .
CDR3nt: TGTGCCAGCAGACGCCGGAGGGATGAGCAGTTCTTC
CDR3aa: CASRRRRDEQFF

len: 15
d_gene: .
j_gene: TRBJ2-3
v_gene: TRBV11-2
abundance: .
CDR3nt: TGTGCCAGCAGCCTAGGGGGGACATTTACAGATACGCAGTATTTT
CDR3aa: CASSLGGTFTDTQYF

len: 12
d_gene: .
j_gene: TRBJ1-1
v_gene: TRBV19
abundance: .
CDR3nt: TGTGCCAGTAGACGGGGGAACACTGAAGCTTTCTTT
CDR3aa: CASRRGNTEAFF

len: 15
d_gene: .
j_gene: TRBJ2-7
v_gene: TRBV29-1
abundance: .
CDR3nt: TGCAGCGTTGCCTCTTTAGCTCACAGCTCCTACGAGCAGTACTTC
CDR3aa: CSVASLAHSSYEQYF

len: 15
d_gene: .
j_gene: TRBJ1-1
v_gene: TRBV7-9
abundance: once
CDR3nt: TGTGCCAGCAGCTTAGGTTGGGCCTATAACACTGAAGCTTTCTTT
CDR3aa: CASSLGWAYNTEAFF

len: 12
d_gene: .
j_gene: TRBJ1-4
v_gene: TRBV5-4
abundance: once
CDR3nt: TGTGCCAGCAGCCGGGACGGGGAGCATCTGTTTTTT
CDR3aa: CASSRDGEHLFF

len: 15
d_gene: TRBD2
j_gene: TRBJ2-7
v_gene: TRBV25-1
abundance: .
CDR3nt: TGTGCCAGCAGTGATTGGAGCGGGGGGACTCACGAGCAGTACTTC
CDR3aa: CASSDWSGGTHEQYF

len: 15
d_gene: .
j_gene: TRBJ2-1
v_gene: TRBV27
abundance: .
CDR3nt: TGTGCCAGCCGGTTGACGCCTGAACCCTACAATGAGCAGTTCTTC
CDR3aa: CASRLTPEPYNEQFF

len: 13
d_gene: .
j_gene: TRBJ2-7
v_gene: TRBV29-1
abundance: .
CDR3nt: TGCAGCGTTGAGGGTCAGGGAACCTACGAGCAGTACTTC
CDR3aa: CSVEGQGTYEQYF

len: 13
d_gene: .
j_gene: TRBJ2-7
v_gene: TRBV7-9
abundance: .
CDR3nt: TGTGCCAGCCGTCACGCTGGGGCTTACGAGCAGTACTTC
CDR3aa: CASRHAGAYEQYF

len: 16
d_gene: TRBD2
j_gene: TRBJ2-4
v_gene: TRBV9
abundance: .
CDR3nt: TGTGCCAGCAGCGACGGGACTAGCTTCGCCAAAAACATTCAGTACTTC
CDR3aa: CASSDGTSFAKNIQYF